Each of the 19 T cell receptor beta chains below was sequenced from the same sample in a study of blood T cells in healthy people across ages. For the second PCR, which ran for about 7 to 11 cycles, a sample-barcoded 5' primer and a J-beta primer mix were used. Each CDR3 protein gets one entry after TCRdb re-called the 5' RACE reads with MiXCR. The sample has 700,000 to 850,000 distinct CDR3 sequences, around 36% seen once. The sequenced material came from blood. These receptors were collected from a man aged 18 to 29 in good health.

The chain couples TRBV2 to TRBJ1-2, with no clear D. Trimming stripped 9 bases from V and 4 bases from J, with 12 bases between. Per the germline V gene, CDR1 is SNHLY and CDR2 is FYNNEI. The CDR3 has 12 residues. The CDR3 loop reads CARKTDTYGYTF. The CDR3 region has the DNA TGTGCCAGAAAGACTGACACCTATGGCTACACCTTC.

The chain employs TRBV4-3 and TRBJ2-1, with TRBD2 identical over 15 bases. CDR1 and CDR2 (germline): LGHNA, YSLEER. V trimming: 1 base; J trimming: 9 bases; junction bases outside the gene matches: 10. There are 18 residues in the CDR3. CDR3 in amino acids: CASSQGLGLAGGRGEQFF. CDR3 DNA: TGCGCCAGCAGCCAAGGGTTGGGACTAGCGGGGGGAAGGGGTGAGCAGTTCTTC.

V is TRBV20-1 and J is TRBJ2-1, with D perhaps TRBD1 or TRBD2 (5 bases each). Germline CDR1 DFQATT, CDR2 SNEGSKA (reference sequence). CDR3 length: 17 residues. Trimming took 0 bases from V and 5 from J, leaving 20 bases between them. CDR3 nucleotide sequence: TGCAGTGCTAGAGATTACTTCGGGGCCAGAACCGACAATGAGCAGTTCTTC. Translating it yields CSARDYFGARTDNEQFF.

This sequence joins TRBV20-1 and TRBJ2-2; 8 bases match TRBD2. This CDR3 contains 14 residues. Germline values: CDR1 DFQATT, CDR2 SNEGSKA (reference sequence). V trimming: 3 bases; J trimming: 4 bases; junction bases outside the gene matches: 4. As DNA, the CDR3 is TGCAGTGCTAGCGGGGGGGCCAGCACCGGGGAGCTGTTTTTT. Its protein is CSASGGASTGELFF.

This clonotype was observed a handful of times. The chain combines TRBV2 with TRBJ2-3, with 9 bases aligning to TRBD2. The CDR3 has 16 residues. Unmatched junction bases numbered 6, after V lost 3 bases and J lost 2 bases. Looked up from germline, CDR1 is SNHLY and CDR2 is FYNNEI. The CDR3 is CASSDIAGAYTDTQYF. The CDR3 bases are TGTGCCAGCAGTGATATAGCGGGGGCTTACACAGATACGCAGTATTTT.

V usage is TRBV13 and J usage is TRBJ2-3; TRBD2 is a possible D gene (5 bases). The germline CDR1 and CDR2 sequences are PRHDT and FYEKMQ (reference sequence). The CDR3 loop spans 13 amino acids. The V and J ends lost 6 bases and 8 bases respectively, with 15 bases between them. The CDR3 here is CASRSGSLGTQYF. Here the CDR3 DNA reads TGTGCCAGCAGGTCGGGGTCACTTGGTACGCAGTATTTT.

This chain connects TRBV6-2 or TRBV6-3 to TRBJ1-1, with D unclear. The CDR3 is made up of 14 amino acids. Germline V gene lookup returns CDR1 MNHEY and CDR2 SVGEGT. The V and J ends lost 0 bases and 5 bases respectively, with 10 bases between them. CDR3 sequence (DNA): TGTGCCAGCAGTTACTCTATTCAGAGAACTGAAGCTTTCTTT. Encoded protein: CASSYSIQRTEAFF.

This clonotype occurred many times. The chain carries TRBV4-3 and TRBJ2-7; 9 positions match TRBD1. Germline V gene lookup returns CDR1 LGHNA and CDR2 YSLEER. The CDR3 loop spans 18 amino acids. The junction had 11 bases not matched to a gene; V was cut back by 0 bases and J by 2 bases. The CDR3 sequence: CASSQDYGGTGSTYEQYF. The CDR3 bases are TGCGCCAGCAGCCAAGATTACGGGGGGACAGGGAGTACCTACGAGCAGTACTTC.

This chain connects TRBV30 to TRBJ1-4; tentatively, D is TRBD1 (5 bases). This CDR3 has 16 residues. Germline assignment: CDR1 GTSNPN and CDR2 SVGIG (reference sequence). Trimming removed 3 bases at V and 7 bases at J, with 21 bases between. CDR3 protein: CAWRPDWGARGEKLFF. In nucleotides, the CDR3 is TGTGCCTGGAGGCCGGACTGGGGCGCGCGGGGTGAAAAACTGTTTTTT.

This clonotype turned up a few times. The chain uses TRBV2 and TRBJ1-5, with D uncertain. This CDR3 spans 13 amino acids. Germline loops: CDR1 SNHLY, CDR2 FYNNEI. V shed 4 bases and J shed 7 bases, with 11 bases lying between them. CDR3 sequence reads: CASSVGSGQPQHF. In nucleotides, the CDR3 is TGTGCCAGCAGTGTCGGTTCGGGGCAGCCCCAGCATTTT.

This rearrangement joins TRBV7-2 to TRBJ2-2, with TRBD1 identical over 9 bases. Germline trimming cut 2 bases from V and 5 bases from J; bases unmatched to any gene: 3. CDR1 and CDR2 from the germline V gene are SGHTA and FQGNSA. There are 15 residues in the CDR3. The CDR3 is CASSLWDRDTGELFF. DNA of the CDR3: TGTGCCAGCAGCTTATGGGACAGGGATACCGGGGAGCTGTTTTTT. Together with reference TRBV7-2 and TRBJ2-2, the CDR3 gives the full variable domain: GAGVSQSPSNKVTEKGKDVELRCDPISGHTALYWYRQSLGQGLEFLIYFQGNSAPDKSGLPSDRFSAERTGGSVSTLTIQRTQQEDSAVYLCASSLWDRDTGELFFGEGSRLTVL.

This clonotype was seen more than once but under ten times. The CDR3 DNA is TGCAGCGTGAAAAACAGGGGGGGGACAGTGAACACTGAAGCTTTCTTT. The encoded protein is CSVKNRGGTVNTEAFF. The gene calls are TRBV29-1 and TRBJ1-1; the match to TRBD1 covers 8 bases. The germline V gene encodes CDR1 SQVTM and CDR2 ANQGSEA. Trimming removed 6 bases from V and 0 bases from J; junction bases left unmatched: 12. The CDR3 runs 16 residues.

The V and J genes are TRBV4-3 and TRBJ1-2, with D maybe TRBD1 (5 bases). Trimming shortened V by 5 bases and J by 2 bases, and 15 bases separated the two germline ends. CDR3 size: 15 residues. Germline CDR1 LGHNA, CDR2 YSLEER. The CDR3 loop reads CASSGTYPINYGYTF. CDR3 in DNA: TGCGCCAGCAGCGGGACCTACCCAATAAACTATGGCTACACCTTC.

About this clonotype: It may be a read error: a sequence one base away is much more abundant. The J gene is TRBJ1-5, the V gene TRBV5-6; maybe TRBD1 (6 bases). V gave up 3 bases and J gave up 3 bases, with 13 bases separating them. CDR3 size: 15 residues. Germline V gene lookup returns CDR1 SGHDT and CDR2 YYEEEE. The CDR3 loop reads CASSWVGGPNQPQHF. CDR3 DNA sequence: TGTGCCAGCAGCTGGGTTGGGGGGCCCAATCAGCCCCAGCATTTT.

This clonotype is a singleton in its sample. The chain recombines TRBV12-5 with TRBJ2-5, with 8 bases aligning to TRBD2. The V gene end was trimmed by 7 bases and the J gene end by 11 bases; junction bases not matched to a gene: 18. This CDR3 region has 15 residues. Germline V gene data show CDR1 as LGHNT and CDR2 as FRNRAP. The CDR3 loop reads CASALGRGGSDEQYF. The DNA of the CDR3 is TGTGCTAGTGCCCTTGGTCGGGGGGGGTCGGATGAGCAGTACTTC.

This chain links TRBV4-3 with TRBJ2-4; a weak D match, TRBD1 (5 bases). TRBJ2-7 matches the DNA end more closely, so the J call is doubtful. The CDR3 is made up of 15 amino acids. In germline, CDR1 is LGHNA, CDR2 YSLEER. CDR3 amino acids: CASSQEEGDSYEQYF. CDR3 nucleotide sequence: TGCGCCAGCAGCCAAGAAGAAGGGGACTCCTACGAGCAGTACTTC.

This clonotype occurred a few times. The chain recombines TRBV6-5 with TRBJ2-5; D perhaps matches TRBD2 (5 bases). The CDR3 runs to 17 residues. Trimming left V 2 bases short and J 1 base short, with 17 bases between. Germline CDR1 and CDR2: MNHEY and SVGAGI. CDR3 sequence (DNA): TGTGCCAGCAGTTACGACGGCATTTCCGGAGGCCAAGAGACCCAGTACTTC. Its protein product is CASSYDGISGGQETQYF.

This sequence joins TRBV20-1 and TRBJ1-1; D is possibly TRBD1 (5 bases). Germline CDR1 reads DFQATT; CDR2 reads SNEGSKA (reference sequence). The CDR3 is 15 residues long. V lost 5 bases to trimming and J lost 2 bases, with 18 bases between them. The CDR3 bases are TGCAGTGCTCCCGACGGCCGGGGGGATAACACTGAAGCTTTCTTT. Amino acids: CSAPDGRGDNTEAFF.

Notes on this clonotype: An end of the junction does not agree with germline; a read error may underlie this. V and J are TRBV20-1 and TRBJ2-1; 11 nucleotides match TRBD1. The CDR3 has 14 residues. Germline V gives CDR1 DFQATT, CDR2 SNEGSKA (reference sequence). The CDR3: CGARLGDRGNEQFF. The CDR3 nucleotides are TGCGGTGCTAGATTAGGGGACAGGGGGAATGAGCAGTTCTTC.